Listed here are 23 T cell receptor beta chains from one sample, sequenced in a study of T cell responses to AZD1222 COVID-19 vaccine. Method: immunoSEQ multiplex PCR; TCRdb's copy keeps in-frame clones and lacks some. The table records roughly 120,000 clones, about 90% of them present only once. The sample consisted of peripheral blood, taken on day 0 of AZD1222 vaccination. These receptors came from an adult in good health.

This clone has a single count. CDR3 coding DNA: TGCGCCAGCAGCTTGGATCAGGGGGCGAACACTGAAGCTTTCTTT. As protein: CASSLDQGANTEAFF. The genes are TRBV5-1 and TRBJ1-1, with 8 bases identical to TRBD1. Germline V CDR1 and CDR2: SGHRS, YFSETQ. The J segment lost 1 base and the V segment lost 0 bases, leaving 2 bases of the junction unmatched. The CDR3 consists of 15 residues. The variable domain in full, completed from reference TRBV5-1 and TRBJ1-1, reads KAGVTQTPRYLIKTRGQQVTLSCSPISGHRSVSWYQQTPGQGLQFLFEYFSETQRNKGNFPGRFSGRQFSNSRSEMNVSTLELGDSALYLCASSLDQGANTEAFFGQGTRLTVV.

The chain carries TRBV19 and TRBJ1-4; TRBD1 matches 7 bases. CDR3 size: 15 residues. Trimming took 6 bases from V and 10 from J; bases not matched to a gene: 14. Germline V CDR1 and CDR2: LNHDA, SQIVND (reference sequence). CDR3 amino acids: CASSLGDSGGSKLFF. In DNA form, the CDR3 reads TGTGCCAGTAGCCTGGGGGACAGCGGTGGTTCAAAACTGTTTTTT.

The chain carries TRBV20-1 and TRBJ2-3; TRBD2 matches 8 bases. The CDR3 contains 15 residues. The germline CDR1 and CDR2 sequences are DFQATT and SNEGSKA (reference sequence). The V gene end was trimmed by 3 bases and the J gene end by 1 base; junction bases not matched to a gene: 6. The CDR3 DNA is TGCAGTGCTAGTGAAGCGCGGGGGGGCACAGATACGCAGTATTTT. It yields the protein CSASEARGGTDTQYF.

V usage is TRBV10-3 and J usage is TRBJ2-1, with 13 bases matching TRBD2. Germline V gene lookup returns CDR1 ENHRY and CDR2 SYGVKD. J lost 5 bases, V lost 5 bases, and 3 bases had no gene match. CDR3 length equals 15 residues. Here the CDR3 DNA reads TGTGCCATCAGTCCCGGGACTAGCGGGAACAATGAGCAGTTCTTC. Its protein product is CAISPGTSGNNEQFF.

CDR3 amino acids: CASSLGSSGANVLTF. CDR3 bases: TGTGCCAGCAGCTTAGGGAGCTCTGGGGCCAACGTCCTGACTTTC. The chain couples TRBV7-9 to TRBJ2-6; no definite D call. The V end was cut by 1 base, the J end by 0 bases, with 4 bases between. This CDR3 contains 15 residues. Per germline, CDR1 SEHNR and CDR2 FQNEAQ (reference sequence).

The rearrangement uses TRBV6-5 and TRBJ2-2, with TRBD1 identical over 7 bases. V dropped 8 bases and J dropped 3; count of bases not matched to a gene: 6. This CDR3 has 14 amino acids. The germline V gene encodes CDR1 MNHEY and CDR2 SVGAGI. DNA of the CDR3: TGTGCCAGCCGAGGGGGCTACGACACCGGGGAGCTGTTTTTT. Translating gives CASRGGYDTGELFF.

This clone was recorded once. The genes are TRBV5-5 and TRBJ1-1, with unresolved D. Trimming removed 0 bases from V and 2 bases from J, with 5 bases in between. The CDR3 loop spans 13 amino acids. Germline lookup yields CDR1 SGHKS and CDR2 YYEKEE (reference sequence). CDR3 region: CASSLGLNTEAFF. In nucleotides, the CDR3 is TGTGCCAGCAGCTTGGGGCTTAACACTGAAGCTTTCTTT.

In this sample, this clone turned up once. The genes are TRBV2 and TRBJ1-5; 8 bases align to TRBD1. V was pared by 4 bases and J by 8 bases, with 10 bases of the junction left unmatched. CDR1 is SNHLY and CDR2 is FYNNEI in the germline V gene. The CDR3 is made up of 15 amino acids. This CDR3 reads CASSGGTGPGEPQHF. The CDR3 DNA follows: TGTGCCAGCAGTGGAGGGACAGGCCCTGGTGAGCCCCAGCATTTT.

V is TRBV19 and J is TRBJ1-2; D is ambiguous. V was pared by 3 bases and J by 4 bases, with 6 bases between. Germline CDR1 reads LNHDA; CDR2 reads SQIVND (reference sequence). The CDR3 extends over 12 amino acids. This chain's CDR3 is CASSMVGYGYTF. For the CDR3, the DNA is TGTGCCAGTAGTATGGTTGGCTATGGCTACACCTTC. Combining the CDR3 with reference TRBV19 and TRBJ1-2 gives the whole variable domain DGGITQSPKYLFRKEGQNVTLSCEQNLNHDAMYWYRQDPGQGLRLIYYSQIVNDFQKGDIAEGYSVSREKKESFPLTVTSAQKNPTAFYLCASSMVGYGYTFGSGTRLTVV.

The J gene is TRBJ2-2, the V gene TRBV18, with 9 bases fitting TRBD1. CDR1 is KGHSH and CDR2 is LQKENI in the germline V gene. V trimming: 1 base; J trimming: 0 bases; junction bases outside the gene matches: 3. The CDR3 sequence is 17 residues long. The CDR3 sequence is CASSPQGTGTNTGELFF. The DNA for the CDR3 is TGTGCCAGCTCACCACAAGGGACAGGGACGAACACCGGGGAGCTGTTTTTT.

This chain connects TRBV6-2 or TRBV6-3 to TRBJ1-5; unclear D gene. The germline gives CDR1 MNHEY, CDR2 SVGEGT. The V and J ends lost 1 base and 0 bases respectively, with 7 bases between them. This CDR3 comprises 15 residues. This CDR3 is CASSYYGLSNQPQHF. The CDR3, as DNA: TGTGCCAGCAGTTACTACGGGCTTAGCAATCAGCCCCAGCATTTT.

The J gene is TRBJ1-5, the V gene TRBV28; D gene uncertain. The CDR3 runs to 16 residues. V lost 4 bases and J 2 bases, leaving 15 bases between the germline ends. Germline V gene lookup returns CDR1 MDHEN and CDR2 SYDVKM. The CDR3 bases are TGTGCCAGCAGTTCGCCGAGTCGGGATGGCAATCAGCCCCAGCATTTT. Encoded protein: CASSSPSRDGNQPQHF.

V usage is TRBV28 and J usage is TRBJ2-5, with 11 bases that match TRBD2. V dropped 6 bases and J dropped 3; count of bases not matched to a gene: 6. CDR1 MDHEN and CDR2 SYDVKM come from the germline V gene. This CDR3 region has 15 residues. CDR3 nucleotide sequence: TGTGCCAGCAGCCAAGCGACTAGCGGGGAAGAGACCCAGTACTTC. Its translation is CASSQATSGEETQYF.

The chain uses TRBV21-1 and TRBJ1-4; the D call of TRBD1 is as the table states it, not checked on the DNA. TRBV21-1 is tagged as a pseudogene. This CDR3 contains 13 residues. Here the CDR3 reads CASSKGRRGKLFF. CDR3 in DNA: TGTGCCAGCAGCAAAGGGAGAAGGGGAAAACTGTTTTTT.

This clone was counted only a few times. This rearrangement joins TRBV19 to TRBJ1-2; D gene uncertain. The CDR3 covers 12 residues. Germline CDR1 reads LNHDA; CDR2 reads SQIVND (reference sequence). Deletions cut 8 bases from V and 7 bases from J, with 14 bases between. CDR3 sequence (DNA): TGTGCCAGTGGGGTTGGGTCATCTGGCTACACCTTC. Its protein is CASGVGSSGYTF.

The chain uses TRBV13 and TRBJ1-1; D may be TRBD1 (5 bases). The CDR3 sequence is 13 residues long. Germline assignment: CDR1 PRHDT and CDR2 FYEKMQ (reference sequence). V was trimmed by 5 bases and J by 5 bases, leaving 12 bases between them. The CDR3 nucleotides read TGTGCCAGCAGCACCGACAGCGCTACTGAAGCTTTCTTT. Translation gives CASSTDSATEAFF.

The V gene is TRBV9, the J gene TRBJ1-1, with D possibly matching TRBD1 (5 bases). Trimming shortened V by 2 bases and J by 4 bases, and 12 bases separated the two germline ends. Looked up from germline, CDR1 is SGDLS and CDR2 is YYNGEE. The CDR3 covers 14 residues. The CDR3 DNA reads TGTGCCAGCAGCGTCTGGGGGACGGCCACTGAAGCTTTCTTT. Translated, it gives CASSVWGTATEAFF.

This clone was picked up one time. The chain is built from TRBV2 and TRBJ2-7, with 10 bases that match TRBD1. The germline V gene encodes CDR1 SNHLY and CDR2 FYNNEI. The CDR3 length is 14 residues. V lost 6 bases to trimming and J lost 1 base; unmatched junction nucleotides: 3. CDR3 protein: CASRGQGTSYEQYF. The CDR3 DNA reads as TGTGCCAGCAGGGGACAGGGGACTTCCTACGAGCAGTACTTC.

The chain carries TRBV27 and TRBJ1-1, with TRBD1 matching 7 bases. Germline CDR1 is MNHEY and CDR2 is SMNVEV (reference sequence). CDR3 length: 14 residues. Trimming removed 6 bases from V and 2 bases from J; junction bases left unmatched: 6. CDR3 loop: CASRRGTENTEAFF. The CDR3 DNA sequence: TGTGCCAGCAGAAGAGGGACAGAAAACACTGAAGCTTTCTTT.

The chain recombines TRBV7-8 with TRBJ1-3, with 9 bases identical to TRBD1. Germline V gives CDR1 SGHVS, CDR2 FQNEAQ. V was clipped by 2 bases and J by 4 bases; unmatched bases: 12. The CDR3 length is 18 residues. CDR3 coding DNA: TGTGCCAGCAGCTTATTCGGCGGACAGGGGCCGTGGGGAAACACCATATATTTT. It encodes CASSLFGGQGPWGNTIYF.

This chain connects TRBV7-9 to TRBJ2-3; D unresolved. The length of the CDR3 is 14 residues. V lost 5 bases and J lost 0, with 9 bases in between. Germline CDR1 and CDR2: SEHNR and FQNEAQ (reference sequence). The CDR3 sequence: CASSEAVSTDTQYF. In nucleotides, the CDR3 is TGTGCCAGCAGCGAGGCGGTCAGCACAGATACGCAGTATTTT.

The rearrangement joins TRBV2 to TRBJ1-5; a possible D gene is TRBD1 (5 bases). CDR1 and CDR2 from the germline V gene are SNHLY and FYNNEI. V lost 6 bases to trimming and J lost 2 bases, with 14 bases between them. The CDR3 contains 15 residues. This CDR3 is CASRENRLGNQPQHF. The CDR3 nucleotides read TGTGCCAGCAGAGAAAACAGGTTGGGCAATCAGCCCCAGCATTTT.

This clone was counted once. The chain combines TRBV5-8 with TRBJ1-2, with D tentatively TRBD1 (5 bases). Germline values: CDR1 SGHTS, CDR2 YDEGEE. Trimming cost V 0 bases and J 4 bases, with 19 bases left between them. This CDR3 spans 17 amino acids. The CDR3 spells CASSLDNSRGLSYGYTF. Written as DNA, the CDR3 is TGTGCCAGCAGCTTGGATAACTCCCGGGGCCTTAGCTATGGCTACACCTTC.